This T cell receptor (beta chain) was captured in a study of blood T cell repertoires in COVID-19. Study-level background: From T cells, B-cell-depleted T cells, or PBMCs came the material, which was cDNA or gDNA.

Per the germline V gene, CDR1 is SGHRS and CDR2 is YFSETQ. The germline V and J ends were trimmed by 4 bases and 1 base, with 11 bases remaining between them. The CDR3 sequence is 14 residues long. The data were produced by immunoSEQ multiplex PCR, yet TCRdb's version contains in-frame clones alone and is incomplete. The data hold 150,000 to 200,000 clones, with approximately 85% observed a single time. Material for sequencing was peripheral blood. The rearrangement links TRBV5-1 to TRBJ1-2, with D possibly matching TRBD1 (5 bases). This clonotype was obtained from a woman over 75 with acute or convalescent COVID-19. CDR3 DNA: TGCGCCAGCAGCCCATATCAGGGTAACTATGGCTACACCTTC. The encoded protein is CASSPYQGNYGYTF.